A single sample gave rise to the 6 T cell receptor beta chains below, sequenced in a study of blood T cells in healthy people across ages. Sample-barcoded 5' priming and a J-beta primer mix drove a second PCR of roughly 6 to 12 cycles. One entry per CDR3 protein, called by TCRdb with MiXCR from the 5' RACE reads. The sample has roughly 1,300,000 distinct CDR3 sequences; around 55% are singletons. Material: blood. The source is a man aged 18 to 29 in good health.

This clonotype was detected only a few times. The CDR3 is CSATPGGQETQYF. In DNA, the CDR3 is TGCAGTGCCACCCCTGGGGGGCAAGAGACCCAGTACTTC. The chain couples TRBV20-1 to TRBJ2-5; tentative D call: TRBD2 (6 bases). CDR3 length equals 13 residues. Trimming left V 6 bases short and J 2 bases short, with 13 bases between. The germline gives CDR1 DFQATT, CDR2 SNEGSKA (reference sequence).

The chain carries TRBV28 and TRBJ2-7; TRBD1 matches 7 bases. The CDR3 loop spans 12 amino acids. V was pared by 7 bases and J by 3 bases, with 3 bases of the junction left unmatched. Germline assignment: CDR1 MDHEN and CDR2 SYDVKM. CDR3 bases: TGTGCCAGCACGAGGGGGCTCTACGAGCAGTACTTC. Protein product: CASTRGLYEQYF.

J is TRBJ1-1 and V is TRBV20-1; 7 nucleotides match TRBD1. The germline V gene encodes CDR1 DFQATT and CDR2 SNEGSKA (reference sequence). Losses at the gene ends were 0 bases for V and 2 bases for J; bases not matched to a gene: 9. This CDR3 region has 16 residues. CDR3 sequence (DNA): TGCAGTGCTAGAGACGACAGGGCCGACCTAAACACTGAAGCTTTCTTT. Translating gives CSARDDRADLNTEAFF.

V and J are TRBV4-1 and TRBJ2-5, with D perhaps TRBD1 (6 bases). This CDR3 region has 15 residues. Germline loops: CDR1 MGHRA, CDR2 YSYEKL. Trimming took off 0 bases at V and 11 bases at J, with 19 bases between the two ends. CDR3 amino acids: CASSQEGGNYNEQYF. In DNA form, the CDR3 reads TGCGCCAGCAGCCAAGAAGGGGGTAACTACAATGAGCAGTACTTC.

This clonotype appeared a few times. This CDR3 reads CASSLTTGRTNYEQYF. CDR3 sequence (DNA): TGTGCCAGCAGTCTAACGACAGGGCGAACTAACTACGAGCAGTACTTC. The genes are TRBV28 and TRBJ2-7, with 7 bases fitting TRBD1. Germline V gives CDR1 MDHEN, CDR2 SYDVKM. Losses at the gene ends were 5 bases for V and 3 bases for J; bases not matched to a gene: 13. The CDR3 totals 16 residues.

This clonotype has only a few counts. V gene TRBV4-3 combines with J gene TRBJ1-5; TRBD1 aligns across 9 bases. CDR1 is LGHNA and CDR2 is YSLEER in the germline V gene. V lost 1 base to trimming and J lost 0 bases; unmatched junction nucleotides: 1. The CDR3 is made up of 16 amino acids. CDR3 residues: CASSQGTGDSNQPQHF. The CDR3 DNA reads as TGCGCCAGCAGCCAAGGGACAGGGGATAGCAATCAGCCCCAGCATTTT.